Listed below are T cell receptor beta chains from one sample, sequenced in a study of shared clonotypes between healthy human individuals. This table comes from immunoSEQ multiplex PCR, and its TCRdb copy is limited to in-frame clones, with some not included. In the table there are 500,000 or so clones, 90% to 97% of which are singletons. The sequencing input was naive CD4+ T cells sorted from blood. Receptors were obtained from a woman aged 25 to 39 in good health. CDR3s include the opening cysteine and the closing phenylalanine or tryptophan. A D gene is named only where the DNA matches it firmly. A row's size may be missing; if present it is once, few, many or a size class.

v_gene	abundance	d_gene	j_gene	CDR3aa	CDR3nt
TRBV5-1	NA	NA	TRBJ2-5	CASSFRPPRGWETQYF	TGCGCCAGCAGCTTCCGCCCGCCTAGGGGTTGGGAGACCCAGTACTTC
TRBV30	NA	NA	TRBJ2-7	CAWRETSSSYEQYF	TGTGCCTGGAGAGAGACATCCTCCTCCTACGAGCAGTACTTC
TRBV5-4	NA	TRBD2	TRBJ2-5	CASSPGLAGGDQETQYF	TGTGCCAGCAGCCCGGGACTAGCGGGAGGGGACCAAGAGACCCAGTACTTC
TRBV18	NA	NA	TRBJ2-1	CASSAQGGTPRDNEQFF	TGTGCCAGCTCAGCTCAGGGGGGGACCCCACGGGACAATGAGCAGTTCTTC
TRBV4-1	NA	NA	TRBJ1-2	CASSQERGYYGYTF	TGCGCCAGCAGCCAAGAGAGGGGGTACTATGGCTACACCTTC
TRBV28	NA	TRBD1	TRBJ1-1	CATIPTGGVTEAFF	TGTGCCACAATTCCGACAGGGGGCGTCACTGAAGCTTTCTTT
TRBV28	NA	NA	TRBJ1-1	CASSLQGNPDTEAFF	TGTGCCAGCAGTTTGCAGGGGAACCCAGACACTGAAGCTTTCTTT
TRBV6-5	NA	NA	TRBJ1-1	CASSYSRGRTEAFF	TGTGCCAGCAGTTACTCGAGAGGGCGGACTGAAGCTTTCTTT
TRBV19	NA	NA	TRBJ1-5	CASSIFGQPQHF	TGTGCCAGTAGTATATTCGGTCAGCCCCAGCATTTT
TRBV7-9	NA	NA	TRBJ1-4	CASSLRGPTNEKLFF	TGTGCCAGCAGCCTCCGGGGCCCTACTAATGAAAAACTGTTTTTT
TRBV6-5	NA	NA	TRBJ2-1	CASRRDRNSYNEQFF	TGTGCCAGCAGACGTGACAGGAACTCCTACAATGAGCAGTTCTTC
TRBV7-2	NA	TRBD1	TRBJ2-7	CASSHRDRAGTNSYEQYF	TGTGCCAGCAGCCACCGGGACAGGGCCGGGACTAACTCCTACGAGCAGTACTTC
TRBV30	once	TRBD2	TRBJ2-1	CAWRPRLADNEQFF	TGTGCCTGGCGGCCGAGGCTAGCGGACAATGAGCAGTTCTTC
TRBV11-2	NA	NA	TRBJ1-1	CASSLGASMNTEAFF	TGTGCCAGCAGCTTAGGAGCGTCGATGAACACTGAAGCTTTCTTT
TRBV11-3	once	NA	TRBJ2-4	CASSPDKNIQYF	TGTGCCAGCAGCCCCGATAAAAACATTCAGTACTTC
TRBV7-9	NA	NA	TRBJ2-2	CASSLDARGTGELFF	TGTGCCAGCAGCTTAGATGCAAGGGGAACCGGGGAGCTGTTTTTT
TRBV7-9	once	NA	TRBJ2-7	CASSFGSEQYF	TGTGCCAGCAGTTTTGGAAGCGAGCAGTACTTC
TRBV7-8	NA	NA	TRBJ2-7	CASSFYEIGEAERRYEQYF	TGTGCCAGCAGCTTTTATGAGATCGGCGAAGCGGAAAGGCGATACGAGCAGTACTTC
TRBV28	NA	NA	TRBJ2-7	CASRRTGSYEQYF	TGTGCCAGCAGGCGGACTGGCTCCTACGAGCAGTACTTC
TRBV2	NA	NA	TRBJ2-5	CASSEAELQETQYF	TGTGCCAGCAGTGAAGCGGAATTACAAGAGACCCAGTACTTC
TRBV5-1	NA	NA	TRBJ1-2	CASSLYSENYGYTF	TGCGCCAGCAGCTTGTACTCAGAAAACTATGGCTACACCTTC
TRBV11-2	NA	TRBD1	TRBJ1-4	CASSYYGQGLEGKLFF	TGTGCCAGCAGCTACTACGGACAGGGGCTGGAAGGAAAACTGTTTTTT
TRBV2	NA	NA	TRBJ2-7	CASRATGPSYEQYF	TGTGCCAGCAGAGCCACAGGACCCTCCTACGAGCAGTACTTC
TRBV2	NA	TRBD1	TRBJ2-5	CASSLTGNQETQYF	TGTGCCAGCAGTCTGACAGGGAACCAAGAGACCCAGTACTTC
TRBV6-1	NA	NA	TRBJ1-1	CASSLTEGTEAFF	TGTGCCAGCAGCCTTACAGAGGGAACTGAAGCTTTCTTT
TRBV5-1	NA	NA	TRBJ1-1	CASSFTTGRNTEAFF	TGCGCCAGCAGCTTCACAACAGGGAGGAACACTGAAGCTTTCTTT
TRBV7-6	NA	TRBD2	TRBJ2-1	CASSVSRTSNEQFF	TGTGCCAGCAGCGTAAGCCGGACTAGCAATGAGCAGTTCTTC
TRBV29-1	NA	NA	TRBJ1-2	CSAVLRATRNYGYTF	TGCAGCGCCGTGCTCCGAGCGACAAGAAACTATGGCTACACCTTC
TRBV6-6	NA	NA	TRBJ2-1	CASEGRTAEQFF	TGTGCCAGCGAGGGCAGGACGGCCGAGCAGTTCTTC
TRBV5-4	NA	NA	TRBJ2-5	CASSLDQGETQYF	TGTGCCAGCAGCTTGGATCAAGGAGAGACCCAGTACTTC
TRBV20-1	once	NA	TRBJ1-2	CSALKGDGYTF	TGCAGTGCTCTGAAGGGGGATGGCTACACCTTC
TRBV5-1	NA	NA	TRBJ2-1	CASSLAVSNNEQFF	TGCGCCAGCAGCTTGGCCGTAAGCAATAATGAGCAGTTCTTC
TRBV2	NA	TRBD2	TRBJ2-1	CASRKTSPDNEQFF	TGTGCCAGCAGAAAGACTAGCCCTGACAATGAGCAGTTCTTC
TRBV2	NA	NA	TRBJ2-1	CASSYDTYNEQFF	TGTGCCAGCAGTTATGACACGTACAATGAGCAGTTCTTC
TRBV28	NA	NA	TRBJ1-4	CASSLTTTNEKLFF	TGTGCCAGCAGCCTAACGACAACTAATGAAAAACTGTTTTTT
TRBV2	NA	TRBD1	TRBJ2-1	CASRDRGREGEQFF	TGTGCCAGCAGGGACAGGGGGCGCGAGGGTGAGCAGTTCTTC
TRBV5-1	NA	NA	TRBJ1-1	CASSLAGEAFF	TGCGCCAGCAGCTTGGCTGGGGAAGCTTTCTTT
TRBV27	NA	TRBD1	TRBJ1-1	CASSNIQGARSEAFF	TGTGCCAGCAGTAATATACAGGGGGCGCGGAGTGAAGCTTTCTTT
TRBV28	NA	NA	TRBJ1-6	CASSFTAFLHNSPLHF	TGTGCCAGCAGTTTCACCGCATTCTTGCATAATTCACCCCTCCACTTT
TRBV6-1	NA	NA	TRBJ2-3	CASSEEGLTDTQYF	TGTGCCAGCAGTGAAGAAGGGTTGACAGATACGCAGTATTTT
TRBV10-3	NA	TRBD2	TRBJ2-2	CAISGVSGIGRTGELFF	TGTGCCATCAGTGGGGTTAGCGGGATAGGGAGAACCGGGGAGCTGTTTTTT
TRBV28	few	NA	TRBJ2-7	CATRTRLGERYF	TGTGCCACCCGAACCCGCTTGGGAGAGCGGTACTTC
TRBV29-1	NA	TRBD2	TRBJ2-3	CSVDPGGDTQYF	TGCAGCGTTGATCCCGGGGGGGATACGCAGTATTTT